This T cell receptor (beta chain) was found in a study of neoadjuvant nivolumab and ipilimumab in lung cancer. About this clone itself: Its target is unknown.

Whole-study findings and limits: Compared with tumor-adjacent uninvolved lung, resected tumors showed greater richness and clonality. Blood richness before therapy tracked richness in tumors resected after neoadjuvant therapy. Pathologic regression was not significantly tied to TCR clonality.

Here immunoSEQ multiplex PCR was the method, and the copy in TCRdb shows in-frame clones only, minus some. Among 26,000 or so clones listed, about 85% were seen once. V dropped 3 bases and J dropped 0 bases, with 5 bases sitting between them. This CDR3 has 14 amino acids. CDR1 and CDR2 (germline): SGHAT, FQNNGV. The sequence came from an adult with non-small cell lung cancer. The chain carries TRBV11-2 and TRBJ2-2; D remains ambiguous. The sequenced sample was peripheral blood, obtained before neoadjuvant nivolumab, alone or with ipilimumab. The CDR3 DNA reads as TGTGCCAGCAGCTTCTACACGAACACCGGGGAGCTGTTTTTT. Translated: CASSFYTNTGELFF. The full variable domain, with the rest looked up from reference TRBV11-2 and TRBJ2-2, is EAGVAQSPRYKIIEKRQSVAFWCNPISGHATLYWYQQILGQGPKLLIQFQNNGVVDDSQLPKDRFSAERLKGVDSTLKIQPAKLEDSAVYLCASSFYTNTGELFFGEGSRLTVL.